A selection of T cell receptor beta chains follows, all from one sample in a study of T-cell memory formation after mild COVID-19. TCRdb re-called the 5' RACE reads through MiXCR, storing one row per CDR3 protein. Of about 200,000 distinct CDR3 sequences in the sample, 9.5% were seen once. Source material: PBMCs or a T cell subset sorted from them (not recorded which). Receptor source: a man in his late teens or twenties who had mild COVID-19 (a few samples of this study predate the infection). Cell type and time point are not known. CDR3s include the opening cysteine and the closing phenylalanine or tryptophan. The order of the fields is clone size, D gene, J gene, V gene, CDR3 DNA, CDR3 protein. D genes are given only for firm matches. Only some rows state a clone size, as once, few, many or a class for expanded clones.

many	.	TRBJ1-5	TRBV7-6	TGTGCCAGCAGCTTGTTTTCAGGGAGCAATCAGCCCCAGCATTTT	CASSLFSGSNQPQHF
few	TRBD1	TRBJ1-1	TRBV27	TGTGCCAGCAGTTTCCGGGACAGGAGCACTGAAGCTTTCTTT	CASSFRDRSTEAFF
.	TRBD1	TRBJ1-5	TRBV7-2	TGTGCCAGCAGGGACAGGGGCGGACAGCCCCAGCATTTT	CASRDRGGQPQHF
few	TRBD2	TRBJ2-3	TRBV6-4	TGTGCCAGCAGTGTGGCTAGCGGGGGTATAGATACGCAGTATTTT	CASSVASGGIDTQYF
few	TRBD1	TRBJ1-6	TRBV27	TGTGCCACCAAGGACAGGGCGGATTCACCCCTCCACTTT	CATKDRADSPLHF
few	TRBD1	TRBJ1-1	TRBV14	TGTGCCAGCAGCCAATCAACCGGGACAGCTGAAGCTTTCTTT	CASSQSTGTAEAFF
few	.	TRBJ1-2	TRBV12-3/TRBV12-4	TGTGCCAGCAGCCGTGGCGCCTATGGTTTCTATGGCTACACCTTC	CASSRGAYGFYGYTF
.	TRBD1	TRBJ2-7	TRBV18	TGTGCCAGCTCACCTACACCCCCGACAGGGGCCCACGAGCAGTACTTC	CASSPTPPTGAHEQYF
.	TRBD1	TRBJ1-5	TRBV7-2	TGTGCCAGCAGCTTAGGTTACGGGCAGGGGGACAATCAGCCCCAGCATTTT	CASSLGYGQGDNQPQHF
.	.	TRBJ1-5	TRBV2	TGTGCCAGCAGTACGGTAACTTATCAGCCCCAGCATTTT	CASSTVTYQPQHF
few	TRBD2	TRBJ2-1	TRBV6-5	TGTGCCAGCAGCCCCGAGGTAGCGGGGATTAATGAGCAGTTCTTC	CASSPEVAGINEQFF
.	TRBD1	TRBJ1-4	TRBV5-1	TGCGCCAGCAGCCCGCAGGGACAGGGAAATGAAAAACTGTTTTTT	CASSPQGQGNEKLFF
many	.	TRBJ2-6	TRBV7-2	TGTGCCAGCAGCCCCAGGGCTTCTGGGGCCAACGTCCTGACTTTC	CASSPRASGANVLTF
many	.	TRBJ2-1	TRBV7-2	TGTGCCAGCATCCTAGAGGGACTTAATGAGCAGTTCTTC	CASILEGLNEQFF
many	.	TRBJ1-1	TRBV7-8	TGTGCCAGCAGCCCCATTTACCGAAGCACTGAAGCTTTCTTT	CASSPIYRSTEAFF
many	.	TRBJ2-7	TRBV7-8	TGTGCCAGCAGCTTAGCTAGGGGCTACGAGCAGTACTTC	CASSLARGYEQYF
many	TRBD2	TRBJ2-5	TRBV12-3/TRBV12-4	TGTGCCAGCAGTTTAGGACTAGCGGGATCGGAGACCCAGTACTTC	CASSLGLAGSETQYF
.	TRBD1	TRBJ1-1	TRBV4-1	TGCGCCAGCAGCCAGGACGGACAGGTAGGCGAAGCTTTCTTT	CASSQDGQVGEAFF
.	.	TRBJ2-2	TRBV6-5	TGTGCCAGCAGCACGGTGAACACCGGGGAGCTGTTTTTT	CASSTVNTGELFF
.	TRBD1	TRBJ1-6	TRBV5-1	TGCGCCAGCAGATGGGACAGCCTCTCGGTCATTTCACCCCTCCACTTT	CASRWDSLSVISPLHF
.	TRBD1	TRBJ1-4	TRBV5-1	TGCGCCAGCAGCTTGCGGTCGACAGGGGTGGACACTAATGAAAAACTGTTTTTT	CASSLRSTGVDTNEKLFF
few	.	TRBJ2-7	TRBV20-1	TGCAGTGCTAGTGACAGGCTCCACGAGCAGTACTTC	CSASDRLHEQYF
few	.	TRBJ2-3	TRBV15	TGTGCCACCAGCAGAGATCTTAGACGGGTCGATACGCAGTATTTT	CATSRDLRRVDTQYF
.	TRBD1	TRBJ1-3	TRBV6-5	TGTGCCAGCAGTTACTCTAGACAGGGGCTCGGAAACACCATATATTTT	CASSYSRQGLGNTIYF